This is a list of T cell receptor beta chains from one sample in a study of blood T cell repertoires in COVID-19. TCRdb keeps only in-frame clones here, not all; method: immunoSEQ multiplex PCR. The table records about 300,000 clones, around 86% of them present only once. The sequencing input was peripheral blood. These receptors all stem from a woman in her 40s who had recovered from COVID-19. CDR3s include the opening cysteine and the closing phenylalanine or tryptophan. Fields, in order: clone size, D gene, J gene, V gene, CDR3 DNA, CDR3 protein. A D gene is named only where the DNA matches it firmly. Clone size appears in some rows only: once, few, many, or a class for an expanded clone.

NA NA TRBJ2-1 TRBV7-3 TGTGCCAGCAGCTCCGTCAACCGACAGCGGGCCCATCAAAAGTTCTTC CASSSVNRQRAHQKFF
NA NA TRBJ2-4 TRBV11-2 TGTGCACTCGAGGTCCTTATTCGAGCCAAAAACATTCAGTACTTC CALEVLIRAKNIQYF
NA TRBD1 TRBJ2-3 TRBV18 TGTGCCAGCTCACCAGGGACAGGGGTAGATACGCAGTATTTT CASSPGTGVDTQYF
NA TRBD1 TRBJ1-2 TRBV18 TGTGCCAGCTCACCGCTGGCAGCGAGGGGGCCCGACTATGGCTACACCTTC CASSPLAARGPDYGYTF
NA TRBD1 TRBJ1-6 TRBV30 TGTGCCTGGACCTTACAGGGGTTCAATTCACCCCTCCACTTT CAWTLQGFNSPLHF
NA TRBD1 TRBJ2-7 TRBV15 TGTGCCACCAGCAGCAACAGGGGGCGTAATAACGAGCAGTACTTC CATSSNRGRNNEQYF
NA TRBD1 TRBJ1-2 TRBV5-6 TGTGCCAGCAGCTTGGCAGGGGGCGTACTCTATGGCTACACCTTC CASSLAGGVLYGYTF
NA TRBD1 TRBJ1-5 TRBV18 TGTGCCAGCTCACCATCAGGGGGCAGGAGGATCAATCAGCCCCAGCATTTT CASSPSGGRRINQPQHF
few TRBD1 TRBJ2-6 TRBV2 TGTGCCAGCACAGGGGGCTCTGGGGCCAACGTCCTGACTTTC CASTGGSGANVLTF
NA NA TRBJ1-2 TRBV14 TGTGCCAGCAGCCAATGGGGGCCTTATGGCTACACCTTC CASSQWGPYGYTF
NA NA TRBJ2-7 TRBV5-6 TGTGCCAGCAGCAAGGACAACTACGAGCAGTACTTC CASSKDNYEQYF
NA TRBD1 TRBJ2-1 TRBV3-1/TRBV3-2 TGTGCCAGCAGCCAAGCCCCCGGACAGGGTACTGAGCAGTTCTTC CASSQAPGQGTEQFF
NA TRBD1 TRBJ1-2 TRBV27 TGTGCCAGCAGTTGGGAACGCAGGGGGCGCGCAGATGGCTACACCTTC CASSWERRGRADGYTF
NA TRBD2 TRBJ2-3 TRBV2 TGTGCCAGCAGTGTGCTAGCGGGGGGGAACACAGATACGCAGTATTTT CASSVLAGGNTDTQYF
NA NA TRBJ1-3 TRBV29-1 TGCAGCGTTGAGTGGCAGGATCGAAACACCATATATTTT CSVEWQDRNTIYF
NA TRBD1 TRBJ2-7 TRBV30 TGTGCTCTGGACCCCCGACAGGGACCAAGCTCCTACGAGCAGTACTTC CALDPRQGPSSYEQYF
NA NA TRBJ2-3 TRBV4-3 TGCGCCAGCAGCCAAGATACGGGGGGCACAGATACGCAGTATTTT CASSQDTGGTDTQYF
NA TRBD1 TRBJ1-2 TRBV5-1 TGCGCCAGCAGCCAGGGACAGGGGTACTATGGCTACACCTTC CASSQGQGYYGYTF
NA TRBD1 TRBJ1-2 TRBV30 TGTGCCTGGAGAAAAGTAGGGACAGGGGGCAGCTATGGCTACACCTTC CAWRKVGTGGSYGYTF
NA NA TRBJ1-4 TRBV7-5 TGTGCCAGAAGCATCCGACAGGGGGCGTTGGAAAAACTGTTTTTT CARSIRQGALEKLFF
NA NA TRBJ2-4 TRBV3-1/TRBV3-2 TGTGCCAGCAGCCCTTTAAACAGGGCCAAAAACATTCAGTACTTC CASSPLNRAKNIQYF
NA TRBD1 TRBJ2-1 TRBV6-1 TGTGCCAGCAGTGAGGACAGGGTGAACGATGAGCAGTTCTTC CASSEDRVNDEQFF
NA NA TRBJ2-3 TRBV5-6 TGTGCCAGCAGCTTGAAGGGGGCAGATACGCAGTATTTT CASSLKGADTQYF
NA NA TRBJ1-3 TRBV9 TGTGCCAGCAGCCCTTGGACAGCCGCTGGAAACACCATATATTTT CASSPWTAAGNTIYF
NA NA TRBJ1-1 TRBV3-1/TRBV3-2 TGTGCCAGCAGCCAAGTACTAAAGACTGAAGCTTTCTTT CASSQVLKTEAFF
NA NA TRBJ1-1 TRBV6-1 TGTGCCAGCAGTGAGCGCCCTCCGGGGATGGCAATTGAAGCTTTCTTT CASSERPPGMAIEAFF
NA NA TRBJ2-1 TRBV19 TGTGCCAGTAGTATAGATCGAGGCCAAGCTAATGAGCAGTTCTTC CASSIDRGQANEQFF
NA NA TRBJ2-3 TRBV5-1 TGCGCCAGCAGCTTGACGCCAGATAGCACAGATACGCAGTATTTT CASSLTPDSTDTQYF
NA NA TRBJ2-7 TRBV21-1 TGTGCCAGCACCATTTGGGGGGGCAGCTCCTACGAGCAGTACTTC CASTIWGGSSYEQYF
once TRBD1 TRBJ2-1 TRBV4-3 TGCGCCAGCAGCCGTAGGCTGGGACAGGAATACAATGAGCAGTTCTTC CASSRRLGQEYNEQFF
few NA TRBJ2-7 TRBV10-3 TGTGCCATCAGTTCCAGGGACACCGGGCTTAGGGAGCAGTACTTC CAISSRDTGLREQYF
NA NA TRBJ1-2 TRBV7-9 TGTGCCAGCAGCTCTCAGGGGACCAGCTATGGCTACACCTTC CASSSQGTSYGYTF
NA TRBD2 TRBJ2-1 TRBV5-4 TGTGCCAGCAGGCTCGCGGGGGGGCCGTTCAATGAGCAGTTCTTC CASRLAGGPFNEQFF
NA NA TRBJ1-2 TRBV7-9 TGTGCCAGCAGCTTAGTATTTGCGGCAGTTGGCTACACCTTC CASSLVFAAVGYTF
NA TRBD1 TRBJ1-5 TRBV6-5 TGTGCCAGCAGCTTCGGGACAGGACGCAATCAGCCCCAGCATTTT CASSFGTGRNQPQHF
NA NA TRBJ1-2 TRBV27 TGTGCCAGCAGTTTGGGCAGAAGCTATGGCTACACCTTC CASSLGRSYGYTF
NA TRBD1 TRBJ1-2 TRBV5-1 TGCGCCAGCAGCTTAGGACAGGGGTCCCTCATCTATGGCTACACCTTC CASSLGQGSLIYGYTF
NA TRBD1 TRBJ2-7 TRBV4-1 TGCGCCAGCAGCCGAGGGACAGGGGCCTACGAGCAGTACTTC CASSRGTGAYEQYF
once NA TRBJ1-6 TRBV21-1 TGTGCCAGCAGCAAAGAGGTGACAGGTGGAAATAATTCACCCCTCCACTTT CASSKEVTGGNNSPLHF
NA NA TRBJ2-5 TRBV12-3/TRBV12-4 TGTGCCAGCAGTTTAATCAGGTCGGAGACCCAGTACTTC CASSLIRSETQYF